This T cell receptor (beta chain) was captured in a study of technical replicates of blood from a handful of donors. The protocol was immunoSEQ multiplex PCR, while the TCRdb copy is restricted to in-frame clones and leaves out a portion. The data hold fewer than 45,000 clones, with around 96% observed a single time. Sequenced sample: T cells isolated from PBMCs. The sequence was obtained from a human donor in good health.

CDR3: CASSWPGGSDLHTDTQYF. The CDR3 nucleotides are TGTGCCAGCAGCTGGCCCGGGGGTAGCGACCTCCACACAGATACGCAGTATTTT. The V call is TRBV7-2, the J call TRBJ2-3; D may be TRBD2 (6 bases). Trimming stripped 4 bases from V and 2 bases from J, with 22 bases between. The CDR3 consists of 18 residues. In germline, CDR1 is SGHTA, CDR2 FQGNSA.